This T cell receptor beta chain was found in a study of lymphopenia after photon versus proton radiotherapy. Study-wide results and limits: After lymphocyte nadir, photon-treated repertoires showed oligoclonal expansion, especially CD8+ Temra. Authors raise, but do not show, better survival with proton therapy. Relative stability marked proton patients; photon patients lost diversity and naive cells.

This table comes from immunoSEQ multiplex PCR, and its TCRdb copy is limited to in-frame clones, with some not included. The sample shows around 25,000 clones, more than 80% of them seen only once. As to this clone: Its matching antigen is unknown.

V was cut by 6 bases and J by 0 bases, with 14 bases left in between. Germline V gene data show CDR1 as MNHNS and CDR2 as SASEGT. CDR3 length equals 15 residues. The material was peripheral blood, obtained from a patient treated with photon-based radiotherapy. The genes are TRBV6-1 and TRBJ2-5, with a tentative D call TRBD1 (6 bases). The TCR sequence derives from a middle-aged man with gastric cancer. CDR3 DNA sequence: TGTGCCAGCAGAAACACAGGGACGTACCAAGAGACCCAGTACTTC. It specifies CASRNTGTYQETQYF.